This T cell receptor beta chain derives from a study of blood T cells in healthy people across ages. Findings of the study overall: Age showed a roughly linear inverse relationship with TCR beta diversity per million T cells.

With regard to this clonotype: Its antigen is not known.

Staff drew roughly 10 milliliters of peripheral blood from each donor. Germline V gene lookup returns CDR1 SGHRS and CDR2 YFSETQ. V gave up 4 bases and J gave up 5 bases; unmatched junction bases: 12. This CDR3 comprises 16 residues. It was with a sample-barcoded 5' primer and a J-beta primer mix that a second PCR of roughly 7 to 11 cycles was run. TCRdb re-derived calls from the 5' RACE reads in MiXCR, one entry per CDR3 protein. The profile shows some 1,000,000 distinct CDR3 sequences, approximately 26% of them singletons. Another study also made use of these data, one on T cells of mothers and their children.

Source material: blood. The V call is TRBV5-1, the J call TRBJ1-1, with 9 bases lining up with TRBD1. The receptor was isolated from a girl aged 2-10 years in good health. The DNA of the CDR3 is TGCGCCAGCAGCCTCGACCTGGACAGGGGTTCAACTGAAGCTTTCTTT. Translating it yields CASSLDLDRGSTEAFF.